This T cell receptor beta chain was obtained from a study of T cell responses to AZD1222 COVID-19 vaccine. Study-level findings and limits: The sample set comprised mostly white British donors with more females, and clonal diversity was possibly underestimated. With dominance at 160-218 and 743-854, vaccine-associated CD4 TCRs spanned spike.

A remark on this clone: Antigen unknown.

In germline, CDR1 is SGHTA, CDR2 FQGNSA. Trimming pared 6 bases from V and 3 bases from J, leaving 11 bases between. The CDR3 runs 13 residues. The data were produced by immunoSEQ multiplex PCR, yet TCRdb's version contains in-frame clones alone and is incomplete. The table shows roughly 130,000 clones, with roughly nine tenths occurring only once. The gene calls are TRBV7-2 and TRBJ1-1; D is uncertain. The origin of this receptor is an adult who received the AZD1222 COVID-19 vaccine. The starting material was peripheral blood, obtained 28 days after the second AZD1222 dose. The CDR3 DNA reads as TGTGCCAGCAGTCTACTAACCGACACTGAAGCTTTCTTT. Its protein is CASSLLTDTEAFF. Complete variable domain (other parts from reference TRBV7-2 and TRBJ1-1): GAGVSQSPSNKVTEKGKDVELRCDPISGHTALYWYRQSLGQGLEFLIYFQGNSAPDKSGLPSDRFSAERTGGSVSTLTIQRTQQEDSAVYLCASSLLTDTEAFFGQGTRLTVV.